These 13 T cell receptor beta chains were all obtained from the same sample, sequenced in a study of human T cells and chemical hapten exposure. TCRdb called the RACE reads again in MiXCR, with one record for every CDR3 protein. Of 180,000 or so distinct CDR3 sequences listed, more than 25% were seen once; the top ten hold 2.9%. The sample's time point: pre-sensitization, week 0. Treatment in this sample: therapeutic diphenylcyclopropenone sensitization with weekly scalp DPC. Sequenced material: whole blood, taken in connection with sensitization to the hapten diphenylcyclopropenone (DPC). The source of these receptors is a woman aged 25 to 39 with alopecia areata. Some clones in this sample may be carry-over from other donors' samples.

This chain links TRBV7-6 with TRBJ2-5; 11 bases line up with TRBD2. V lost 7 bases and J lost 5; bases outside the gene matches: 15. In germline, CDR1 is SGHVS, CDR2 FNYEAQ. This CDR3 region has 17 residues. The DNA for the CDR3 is TGTGCCAGCACCAATAGCGGGGGGGCGAATATATTCGAGACCCAGTACTTC. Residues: CASTNSGGANIFETQYF.

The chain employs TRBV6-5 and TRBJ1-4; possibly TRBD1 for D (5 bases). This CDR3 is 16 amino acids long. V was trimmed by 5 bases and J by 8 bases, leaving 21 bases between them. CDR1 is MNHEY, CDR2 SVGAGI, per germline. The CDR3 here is CASSAPAGGDGEKLFF. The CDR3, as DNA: TGTGCCAGCAGTGCCCCGGCCGGGGGGGACGGAGAAAAACTGTTTTTT.

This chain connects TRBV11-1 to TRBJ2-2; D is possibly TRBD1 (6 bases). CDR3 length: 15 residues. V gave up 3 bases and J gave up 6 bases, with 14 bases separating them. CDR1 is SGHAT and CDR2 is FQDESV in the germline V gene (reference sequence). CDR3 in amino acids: CASSFRTVNSGELFF. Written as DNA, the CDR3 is TGTGCCAGCAGCTTCAGGACAGTAAACTCCGGGGAGCTGTTTTTT. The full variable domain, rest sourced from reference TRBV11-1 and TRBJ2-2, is EAEVAQSPRYKITEKSQAVAFWCDPISGHATLYWYRQILGQGPELLVQFQDESVVDDSQLPKDRFSAERLKGVDSTLKIQPAELGDSAMYLCASSFRTVNSGELFFGEGSRLTVL.

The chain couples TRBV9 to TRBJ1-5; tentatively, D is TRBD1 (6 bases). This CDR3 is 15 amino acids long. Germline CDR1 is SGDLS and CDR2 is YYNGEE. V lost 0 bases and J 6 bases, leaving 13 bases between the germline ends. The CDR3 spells CASSVEAGAGQPQHF. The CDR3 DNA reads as TGTGCCAGCAGCGTAGAGGCAGGGGCGGGTCAGCCCCAGCATTTT. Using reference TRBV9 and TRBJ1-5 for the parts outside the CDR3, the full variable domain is DSGVTQTPKHLITATGQRVTLRCSPRSGDLSVYWYQQSLDQGLQFLIQYYNGEERAKGNILERFSAQQFPDLHSELNLSSLELGDSALYFCASSVEAGAGQPQHFGDGTRLSIL.

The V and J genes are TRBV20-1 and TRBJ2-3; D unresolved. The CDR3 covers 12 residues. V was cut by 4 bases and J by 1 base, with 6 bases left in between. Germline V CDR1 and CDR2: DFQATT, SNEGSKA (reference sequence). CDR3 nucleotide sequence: TGCAGTGCTAAAAAGGGCACAGATACGCAGTATTTT. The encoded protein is CSAKKGTDTQYF.

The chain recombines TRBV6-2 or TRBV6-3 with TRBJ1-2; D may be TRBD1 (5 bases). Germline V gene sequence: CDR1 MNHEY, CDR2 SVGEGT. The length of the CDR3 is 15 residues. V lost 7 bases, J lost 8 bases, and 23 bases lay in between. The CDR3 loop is CASTDLSAGTGGYTF. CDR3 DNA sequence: TGTGCCAGCACCGACCTGAGCGCAGGGACTGGAGGCTACACCTTC.

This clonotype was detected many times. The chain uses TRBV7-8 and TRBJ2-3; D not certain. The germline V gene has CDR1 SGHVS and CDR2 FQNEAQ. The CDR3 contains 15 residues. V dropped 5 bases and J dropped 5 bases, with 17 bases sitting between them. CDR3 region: CASSPPGPAEDTQYF. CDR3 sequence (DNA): TGTGCCAGCAGCCCACCTGGCCCGGCCGAAGATACGCAGTATTTT.

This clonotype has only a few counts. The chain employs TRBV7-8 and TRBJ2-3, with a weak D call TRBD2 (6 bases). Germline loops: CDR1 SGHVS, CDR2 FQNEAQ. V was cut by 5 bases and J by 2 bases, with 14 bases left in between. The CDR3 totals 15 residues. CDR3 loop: CASSRPGLNTDTQYF. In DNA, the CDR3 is TGTGCCAGCAGCCGGCCGGGACTGAACACAGATACGCAGTATTTT. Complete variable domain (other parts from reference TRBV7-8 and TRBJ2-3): GAGVSQSPRYKVAKRGQDVALRCDPISGHVSLFWYQQALGQGPEFLTYFQNEAQLDKSGLPSDRFFAERPEGSVSTLKIQRTQQEDSAVYLCASSRPGLNTDTQYFGPGTRLTVL.

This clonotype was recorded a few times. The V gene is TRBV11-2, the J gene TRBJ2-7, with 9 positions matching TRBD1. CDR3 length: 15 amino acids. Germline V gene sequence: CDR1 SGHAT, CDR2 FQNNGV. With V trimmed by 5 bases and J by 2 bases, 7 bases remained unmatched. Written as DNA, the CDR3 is TGTGCCAGCAGCAAGGCGGGACAGGGAACCTACGAGCAGTACTTC. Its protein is CASSKAGQGTYEQYF.

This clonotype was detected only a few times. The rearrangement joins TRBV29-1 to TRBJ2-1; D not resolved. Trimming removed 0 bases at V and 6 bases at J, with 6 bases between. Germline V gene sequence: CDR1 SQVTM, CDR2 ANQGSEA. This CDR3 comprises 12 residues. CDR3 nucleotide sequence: TGCAGCGTTGAAGAATTTGGCAATGAGCAGTTCTTC. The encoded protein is CSVEEFGNEQFF.

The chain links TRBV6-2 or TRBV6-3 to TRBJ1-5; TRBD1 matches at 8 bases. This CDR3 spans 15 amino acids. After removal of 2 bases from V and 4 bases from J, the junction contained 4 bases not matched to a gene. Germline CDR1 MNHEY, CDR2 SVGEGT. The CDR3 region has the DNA TGTGCCAGCAGTTACATGGGACAGGAAAATCAGCCCCAGCATTTT. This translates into CASSYMGQENQPQHF.

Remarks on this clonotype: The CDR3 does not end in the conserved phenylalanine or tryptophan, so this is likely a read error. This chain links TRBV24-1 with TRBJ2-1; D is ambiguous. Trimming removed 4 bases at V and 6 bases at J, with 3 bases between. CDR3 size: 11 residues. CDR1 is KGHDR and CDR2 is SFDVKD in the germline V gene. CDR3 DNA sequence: TGTGCCACCAGTGACATCAATGAGCAGTTCCTC. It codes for CATSDINEQFL.

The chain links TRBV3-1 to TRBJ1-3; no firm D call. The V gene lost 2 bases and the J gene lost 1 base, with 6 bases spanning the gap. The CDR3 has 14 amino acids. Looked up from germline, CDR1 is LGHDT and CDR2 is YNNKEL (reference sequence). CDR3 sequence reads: CASSQTISGNTIYF. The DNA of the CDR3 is TGTGCCAGCAGCCAAACCATTTCTGGAAACACCATATATTTT.